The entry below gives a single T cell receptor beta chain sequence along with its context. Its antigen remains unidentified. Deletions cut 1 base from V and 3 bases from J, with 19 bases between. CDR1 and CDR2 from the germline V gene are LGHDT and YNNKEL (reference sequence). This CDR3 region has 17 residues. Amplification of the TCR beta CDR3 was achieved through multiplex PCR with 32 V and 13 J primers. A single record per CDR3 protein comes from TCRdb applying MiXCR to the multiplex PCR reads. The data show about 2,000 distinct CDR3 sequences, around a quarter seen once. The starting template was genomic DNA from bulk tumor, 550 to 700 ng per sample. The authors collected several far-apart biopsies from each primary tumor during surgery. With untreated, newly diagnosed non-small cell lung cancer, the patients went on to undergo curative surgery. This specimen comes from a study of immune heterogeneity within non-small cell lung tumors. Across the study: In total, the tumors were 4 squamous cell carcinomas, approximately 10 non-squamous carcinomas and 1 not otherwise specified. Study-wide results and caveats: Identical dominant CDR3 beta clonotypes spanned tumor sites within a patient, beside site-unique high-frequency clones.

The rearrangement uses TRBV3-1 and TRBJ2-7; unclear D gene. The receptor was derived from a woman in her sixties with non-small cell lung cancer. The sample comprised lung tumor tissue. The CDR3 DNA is TGTGCCAGCAGCCAAGCCTTTGGGCCCATGAAGGGCTACGAGCAGTACTTC. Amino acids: CASSQAFGPMKGYEQYF.